This T cell receptor (beta chain) came from a study of T cells in Graves' hyperthyroidism and ophthalmopathy. Active moderate-to-severe ophthalmopathy, Clinical Activity Score at least 3, NOSPECS at least 4, under 3 months' duration. Clinical symptoms, serum thyroxine and TRAb, thyroid ultrasound and orbital computed tomography were used for the diagnoses. PBMCs were collected from an approximately 9.3 ml volume of fresh peripheral blood. This clonotype was seen at least ten times. Trimming at V came to 7 bases and at J to 3 bases, leaving 4 bases not matched to a gene. This CDR3 comprises 13 residues. Germline V gene data show CDR1 as MNHNS and CDR2 as SASEGT. TCR beta CDR3 regions were amplified from RNA. The HTBI primer set served for first-round RT-PCR of the TCR CDR3. TCRdb reanalysed the multiplex PCR reads using MiXCR and keeps one entry per CDR3 protein. The profile shows more than 500,000 distinct CDR3 sequences, under 15% of them singletons.

This receptor was obtained from a middle-aged woman with Graves' ophthalmopathy. The source material was blood. This rearrangement joins TRBV6-1 to TRBJ1-2; 8 bases are shared with TRBD1. The CDR3 region is CASMTGDHYGYTF. The CDR3 nucleotides read TGTGCCAGCATGACAGGGGATCACTATGGCTACACCTTC.